The rows below give T cell receptor beta chains drawn from one sample of a study of cytomegalovirus exposure and HLA in healthy donors. Assay: immunoSEQ multiplex PCR; the TCRdb copy retains only in-frame clones and omits some. The data contain 200,000 to 300,000 clones, roughly 91% of them singletons. The specimen was PBMCs. The receptors were gathered from a woman in her 30s in good health and CMV-seronegative. Both conserved end residues are part of each CDR3. Fields, in order: CDR3 protein, CDR3 DNA, J gene, V gene, clone size, D gene. D genes are given only for firm matches. The size field is filled for only some rows; it gives once, few, many or a size class.

cdr3_aa: CASSPLAGGPNEQFF; cdr3_nt: TGCGCCAGCAGTCCTCTAGCGGGAGGGCCCAATGAGCAGTTCTTC; j_call: TRBJ2-1; v_call: TRBV5-1; clone_size: NA; d_call: TRBD2
cdr3_aa: CASSFRGTSYNEQFF; cdr3_nt: TGTGCCAGCAGTTTTAGAGGAACCTCCTACAATGAGCAGTTCTTC; j_call: TRBJ2-1; v_call: TRBV28; clone_size: NA; d_call: NA
cdr3_aa: CASSLSQGSAEQYF; cdr3_nt: TGTGCCAGCAGCTTATCACAGGGTTCGGCCGAGCAGTACTTC; j_call: TRBJ2-7; v_call: TRBV11-3; clone_size: once; d_call: NA
cdr3_aa: CASSQTDMNTEAFF; cdr3_nt: TGTGCCAGCAGCCAGACAGACATGAACACTGAAGCTTTCTTT; j_call: TRBJ1-1; v_call: TRBV27; clone_size: NA; d_call: NA
cdr3_aa: CASSTPWGDQPQHF; cdr3_nt: TGTGCCAGTAGTACTCCCTGGGGTGATCAGCCCCAGCATTTT; j_call: TRBJ1-5; v_call: TRBV19; clone_size: NA; d_call: NA
cdr3_aa: CASSQGQGYEQYF; cdr3_nt: TGTGCCAGCAGCCAAGGACAGGGCTACGAGCAGTACTTC; j_call: TRBJ2-7; v_call: TRBV11-2; clone_size: NA; d_call: TRBD1
cdr3_aa: CASVGRSNTGELFF; cdr3_nt: TGTGCCAGCGTAGGCAGGTCGAACACCGGGGAGCTGTTTTTT; j_call: TRBJ2-2; v_call: TRBV6-6; clone_size: NA; d_call: NA
cdr3_aa: CASSLRLAGPPEQYF; cdr3_nt: TGTGCCAGCAGCTTGCGACTAGCGGGACCCCCCGAGCAGTACTTC; j_call: TRBJ2-7; v_call: TRBV11-3; clone_size: few; d_call: TRBD2
cdr3_aa: CASSSGLAGGNTGELFF; cdr3_nt: TGCGCCAGCAGCTCGGGACTAGCGGGAGGGAACACCGGGGAGCTGTTTTTT; j_call: TRBJ2-2; v_call: TRBV5-1; clone_size: NA; d_call: TRBD2
cdr3_aa: CASSNPTGNYGYTF; cdr3_nt: TGTGCCAGCAGCAACCCGACGGGAAACTATGGCTACACCTTC; j_call: TRBJ1-2; v_call: TRBV5-6; clone_size: NA; d_call: NA
cdr3_aa: CASSLTGGRGDTQYF; cdr3_nt: TGTGCCAGCAGCTTAACAGGCGGTAGGGGGGATACGCAGTATTTT; j_call: TRBJ2-3; v_call: TRBV11-3; clone_size: NA; d_call: NA
cdr3_aa: CASSVADRGTQYF; cdr3_nt: TGTGCCAGCAGCGTAGCGGACAGGGGGACCCAGTACTTC; j_call: TRBJ2-5; v_call: TRBV9; clone_size: once; d_call: TRBD1
cdr3_aa: CASSFIGRAVDTQYF; cdr3_nt: TGTGCCAGCAGCTTTATCGGGAGGGCCGTAGATACGCAGTATTTT; j_call: TRBJ2-3; v_call: TRBV11-1; clone_size: NA; d_call: TRBD2
cdr3_aa: CASSEYTAANYGYTF; cdr3_nt: TGTGCCAGCAGTGAATATACGGCCGCTAACTATGGCTACACCTTC; j_call: TRBJ1-2; v_call: TRBV6-1; clone_size: NA; d_call: NA
cdr3_aa: CASSTRTSGKPYEQYF; cdr3_nt: TGTGCCAGTAGTACCCGGACTAGCGGCAAACCCTACGAGCAGTACTTC; j_call: TRBJ2-7; v_call: TRBV19; clone_size: NA; d_call: TRBD2
cdr3_aa: CASSSTGTQGATYGYTF; cdr3_nt: TGTGCCAGCAGTTCCACGGGGACACAGGGGGCAACATATGGCTACACCTTC; j_call: TRBJ1-2; v_call: TRBV28; clone_size: NA; d_call: TRBD1
cdr3_aa: CASSVTGNSGNTIYF; cdr3_nt: TGCGCCAGCAGCGTAACAGGCAACTCTGGAAACACCATATATTTT; j_call: TRBJ1-3; v_call: TRBV5-1; clone_size: NA; d_call: NA
cdr3_aa: CASSLTSGYYNEQFF; cdr3_nt: TGTGCCAGCAGCCTTACTAGCGGGTATTACAATGAGCAGTTCTTC; j_call: TRBJ2-1; v_call: TRBV7-3; clone_size: NA; d_call: TRBD2
cdr3_aa: CASRTTSGSTYEQYF; cdr3_nt: TGTGCCAGCAGAACAACTAGCGGGAGTACCTACGAGCAGTACTTC; j_call: TRBJ2-7; v_call: TRBV11-1; clone_size: NA; d_call: TRBD2
cdr3_aa: CASSLDQGLASYEQYF; cdr3_nt: TGTGCCAGCAGCTTAGATCAAGGACTAGCGAGCTACGAGCAGTACTTC; j_call: TRBJ2-7; v_call: TRBV11-2; clone_size: NA; d_call: TRBD2
cdr3_aa: CASSPILGTEVYSNQPQHF; cdr3_nt: TGTGCCAGCAGTCCAATATTAGGGACCGAAGTATATAGCAATCAGCCCCAGCATTTT; j_call: TRBJ1-5; v_call: TRBV28; clone_size: NA; d_call: NA
cdr3_aa: CASSVTSGYYNEQFF; cdr3_nt: TGTGCCAGCAGCGTAACTAGCGGGTATTACAATGAGCAGTTCTTC; j_call: TRBJ2-1; v_call: TRBV9; clone_size: NA; d_call: TRBD2
cdr3_aa: CASSLGAGGKDTQYF; cdr3_nt: TGTGCCAGCAGTTTAGGGGCGGGAGGAAAAGATACGCAGTATTTT; j_call: TRBJ2-3; v_call: TRBV28; clone_size: NA; d_call: TRBD2
cdr3_aa: CASSSRTGGDEQFF; cdr3_nt: TGTGCCAGCAGTTCGAGGACAGGGGGGGATGAGCAGTTCTTC; j_call: TRBJ2-1; v_call: TRBV27; clone_size: NA; d_call: TRBD1
cdr3_aa: CASSLYRQGGEQYF; cdr3_nt: TGTGCCAGCAGCCTCTACCGCCAGGGGGGCGAGCAGTACTTC; j_call: TRBJ2-7; v_call: TRBV5-5; clone_size: once; d_call: NA
cdr3_aa: CASSPAGGQGEAFF; cdr3_nt: TGTGCCAGTAGCCCGGCTGGGGGACAGGGTGAAGCTTTCTTT; j_call: TRBJ1-1; v_call: TRBV19; clone_size: NA; d_call: TRBD1
cdr3_aa: CATSRDRGLSLGEQYF; cdr3_nt: TGTGCCACCAGCAGAGATCGGGGACTATCCCTTGGCGAGCAGTACTTC; j_call: TRBJ2-7; v_call: TRBV15; clone_size: NA; d_call: TRBD2
cdr3_aa: CASSFDRGLGEQYF; cdr3_nt: TGTGCCAGCAGCTTTGACAGGGGGCTGGGTGAGCAGTACTTC; j_call: TRBJ2-7; v_call: TRBV7-2; clone_size: NA; d_call: TRBD1
cdr3_aa: CASSLRESFWYEQYF; cdr3_nt: TGTGCCAGCAGTTTGCGAGAGTCCTTTTGGTACGAGCAGTACTTC; j_call: TRBJ2-7; v_call: TRBV27; clone_size: NA; d_call: NA
cdr3_aa: CASSIQGYGYTF; cdr3_nt: TGTGCCAGCAGTATACAGGGCTATGGCTACACCTTC; j_call: TRBJ1-2; v_call: TRBV28; clone_size: NA; d_call: NA
cdr3_aa: CTSSRARTGTGANVLTF; cdr3_nt: TGCACCAGCAGCAGGGCCCGGACAGGGACTGGGGCCAACGTCCTGACTTTC; j_call: TRBJ2-6; v_call: TRBV1; clone_size: NA; d_call: NA
cdr3_aa: CASSLEVIADEQYF; cdr3_nt: TGTGCCAGCAGCTTAGAGGTAATAGCGGACGAGCAGTACTTC; j_call: TRBJ2-7; v_call: TRBV7-7; clone_size: NA; d_call: NA
cdr3_aa: CASSRRGGGYEQYF; cdr3_nt: TGTGCCAGCAGCCGCAGGGGAGGTGGGTACGAGCAGTACTTC; j_call: TRBJ2-7; v_call: TRBV28; clone_size: NA; d_call: NA
cdr3_aa: CASSPGTMLGEQFF; cdr3_nt: TGCGCCAGCAGCCCTGGGACGATGCTGGGTGAGCAGTTCTTC; j_call: TRBJ2-1; v_call: TRBV4-3; clone_size: NA; d_call: NA
cdr3_aa: CASSLGQGSAGANVLTF; cdr3_nt: TGTGCCAGCAGCTTAGGACAGGGTAGTGCTGGGGCCAACGTCCTGACTTTC; j_call: TRBJ2-6; v_call: TRBV7-3; clone_size: NA; d_call: TRBD1
cdr3_aa: CASNSPPNYGYTF; cdr3_nt: TGTGCCAGCAATAGTCCGCCAAACTATGGCTACACCTTC; j_call: TRBJ1-2; v_call: TRBV28; clone_size: NA; d_call: NA
cdr3_aa: CASSSRALNTGELFF; cdr3_nt: TGTGCCAGCAGCTCCAGAGCACTCAACACCGGGGAGCTGTTTTTT; j_call: TRBJ2-2; v_call: TRBV7-9; clone_size: NA; d_call: NA
cdr3_aa: CASKLGTGGTGELFF; cdr3_nt: TGTGCCAGCAAACTCGGGACAGGGGGTACCGGGGAGCTGTTTTTT; j_call: TRBJ2-2; v_call: TRBV27; clone_size: NA; d_call: TRBD1
cdr3_aa: CASSPSPSNYGYTF; cdr3_nt: TGTGCCAGCAGCCCGAGCCCAAGTAACTATGGCTACACCTTC; j_call: TRBJ1-2; v_call: TRBV7-9; clone_size: NA; d_call: NA
cdr3_aa: CASSIGTTEAFF; cdr3_nt: TGTGCCAGTAGTATCGGGACAACTGAAGCTTTCTTT; j_call: TRBJ1-1; v_call: TRBV19; clone_size: NA; d_call: NA
cdr3_aa: CSALGLGGLYF; cdr3_nt: TGCAGTGCCCTAGGTTTGGGGGGGCTGTACTTC; j_call: TRBJ2-7; v_call: TRBV20-1; clone_size: NA; d_call: NA
cdr3_aa: CASSIVAGANEKLFF; cdr3_nt: TGTGCCAGTAGTATAGTGGCAGGGGCTAATGAAAAACTGTTTTTT; j_call: TRBJ1-4; v_call: TRBV19; clone_size: NA; d_call: NA
cdr3_aa: CASSSLAAYNEQFF; cdr3_nt: TGTGCCAGCAGTTCCCTAGCGGCCTACAATGAGCAGTTCTTC; j_call: TRBJ2-1; v_call: TRBV27; clone_size: NA; d_call: TRBD2
cdr3_aa: CAWGKTSGTTGFF; cdr3_nt: TGTGCCTGGGGAAAAACTAGCGGGACGACCGGCTTCTTC; j_call: TRBJ2-1; v_call: TRBV30; clone_size: NA; d_call: TRBD2
cdr3_aa: CASSQDPGQKSYEQYF; cdr3_nt: TGCGCCAGCAGCCAAGATCCCGGACAGAAAAGTTACGAGCAGTACTTC; j_call: TRBJ2-7; v_call: TRBV4-1; clone_size: NA; d_call: NA
cdr3_aa: CASSPLRLTGHGTDTQYF; cdr3_nt: TGTGCCAGCAGCCCCCTCCGATTGACAGGGCACGGCACAGATACGCAGTATTTT; j_call: TRBJ2-3; v_call: TRBV7-7; clone_size: NA; d_call: TRBD1
cdr3_aa: CASSLGGRYSGANVLTF; cdr3_nt: TGTGCCAGCAGCCTGGGAGGGCGGTACTCTGGGGCCAACGTCCTGACTTTC; j_call: TRBJ2-6; v_call: TRBV5-4; clone_size: NA; d_call: TRBD2
cdr3_aa: CASSRLEGTDTQYF; cdr3_nt: TGCGCCAGCAGCCGGCTAGAGGGCACAGATACGCAGTATTTT; j_call: TRBJ2-3; v_call: TRBV4-1; clone_size: NA; d_call: NA